Below, 11 T cell receptor beta chains from the same sample are listed, as sequenced in a study of control samples from healthy donors and cancer patients. Profiling relied on immunoSEQ multiplex PCR, and the TCRdb table lists in-frame clones only, not all of them. The data show 110,000 to 150,000 clones, roughly 89% seen once. The specimen was blood. The source of these receptors is a man aged 18 to 30 in good health.

This chain links TRBV10-3 with TRBJ2-7; maybe TRBD2 (5 bases). The germline CDR1 and CDR2 sequences are ENHRY and SYGVKD. Deletions cut 3 bases from V and 3 bases from J, with 6 bases between. There are 12 residues in the CDR3. The CDR3 nucleotides read TGTGCCATCAGTGACCGGGGCTACGAGCAGTACTTC. Protein product: CAISDRGYEQYF.

This chain links TRBV3-1 (or the pseudogene TRBV3-2) with TRBJ2-5; D uncertain. Germline CDR1 LGHDT, CDR2 YNNKEL (reference sequence). The CDR3 is 11 residues long. The V end lost 0 bases, the J end lost 7 bases, and 3 bases lay between the germline ends. The CDR3 DNA reads TGTGCCAGCAGCCAAGAGTTGACCCAGTACTTC. Amino acid sequence: CASSQELTQYF.

This clone was seen once. The chain couples TRBV7-6 to TRBJ1-2; a possible D gene is TRBD1 (6 bases). Germline CDR1 reads SGHVS; CDR2 reads FNYEAQ. This CDR3 is built from 19 residues. V was pared by 0 bases and J by 0 bases, with 20 bases between. The CDR3 sequence: CASSLATGQGGGPNYGYTF. CDR3 nucleotide sequence: TGTGCCAGCAGCTTAGCTACAGGGCAGGGAGGAGGACCTAACTATGGCTACACCTTC.

CDR3 protein: CASSYGTNEKLFF. The CDR3 DNA reads TGTGCCAGCAGTTACGGCACCAATGAAAAACTGTTTTTT. The chain joins TRBV6-6 to TRBJ1-4, with no clear D. The germline CDR1 and CDR2 sequences are MNHNY and SVGAGI (reference sequence). The CDR3 is 13 residues long. Trimming took off 2 bases at V and 5 bases at J, with 6 bases between the two ends.

The rearrangement joins TRBV6-6 to TRBJ1-2; D is ambiguous. V lost 2 bases and J 3 bases, leaving 16 bases between the germline ends. CDR3 length: 16 amino acids. Germline V gene sequence: CDR1 MNHNY, CDR2 SVGAGI (reference sequence). Written as DNA, the CDR3 is TGTGCCAGCAGTTACATCGCCGAGGGAGCCTACTATGGCTACACCTTC. Its translation is CASSYIAEGAYYGYTF.

The chain recombines TRBV20-1 with TRBJ2-3; D uncertain. Per the germline V gene, CDR1 is DFQATT and CDR2 is SNEGSKA (reference sequence). This CDR3 region has 11 residues. V lost 3 bases and J lost 6, with 7 bases in between. CDR3 DNA sequence: TGCAGTGCTAGTTTATCGGATACGCAGTATTTT. Translated: CSASLSDTQYF.

This rearrangement joins TRBV4-1 to TRBJ2-1; D possibly corresponds to TRBD2 (5 bases). Trimming left V 0 bases short and J 9 bases short, with 9 bases between. CDR1 is MGHRA and CDR2 is YSYEKL in the germline V gene. The CDR3 sequence is 13 residues long. CDR3 in amino acids: CASSQDGLAEQFF. The CDR3 DNA reads TGCGCCAGCAGCCAAGATGGGCTAGCTGAGCAGTTCTTC.

The V gene is TRBV11-1, the J gene TRBJ2-5; 8 bases are a match to TRBD1. This CDR3 spans 14 amino acids. J gave up 2 bases and V 8 bases, and 7 bases lay outside the gene matches. The germline V gene has CDR1 SGHAT and CDR2 FQDESV (reference sequence). The CDR3 is CASGYRDRQETQYF. The CDR3 DNA follows: TGTGCCAGCGGATACCGGGACAGGCAAGAGACCCAGTACTTC.

This chain connects TRBV4-1 to TRBJ1-1; D might be TRBD1 (5 bases). Germline V CDR1 and CDR2: MGHRA, YSYEKL. The CDR3 contains 12 residues. The CDR3 here is CVTRGTDTEAFF. CDR3 coding DNA: TGCGTCACGCGCGGGACCGACACTGAAGCTTTCTTT.

The J gene is TRBJ2-3, the V gene TRBV9; tentatively, D is TRBD2 (6 bases). V lost 5 bases, J lost 2 bases, and 15 bases lay in between. Germline V CDR1 and CDR2: SGDLS, YYNGEE. This CDR3 contains 15 residues. The CDR3 loop is CASRRGGTATDTQYF. DNA for the CDR3: TGTGCCAGCAGACGGGGCGGGACGGCCACAGATACGCAGTATTTT.

This sequence joins TRBV27 and TRBJ2-5; TRBD1 is a possible D gene (6 bases). Looked up from germline, CDR1 is MNHEY and CDR2 is SMNVEV (reference sequence). V shed 3 bases and J shed 4 bases, with 18 bases lying between them. The CDR3 sequence is 16 residues long. The CDR3 reads CASSFLWQGMGETQYF. The CDR3 nucleotides read TGTGCCAGCAGTTTTCTTTGGCAGGGGATGGGAGAGACCCAGTACTTC.